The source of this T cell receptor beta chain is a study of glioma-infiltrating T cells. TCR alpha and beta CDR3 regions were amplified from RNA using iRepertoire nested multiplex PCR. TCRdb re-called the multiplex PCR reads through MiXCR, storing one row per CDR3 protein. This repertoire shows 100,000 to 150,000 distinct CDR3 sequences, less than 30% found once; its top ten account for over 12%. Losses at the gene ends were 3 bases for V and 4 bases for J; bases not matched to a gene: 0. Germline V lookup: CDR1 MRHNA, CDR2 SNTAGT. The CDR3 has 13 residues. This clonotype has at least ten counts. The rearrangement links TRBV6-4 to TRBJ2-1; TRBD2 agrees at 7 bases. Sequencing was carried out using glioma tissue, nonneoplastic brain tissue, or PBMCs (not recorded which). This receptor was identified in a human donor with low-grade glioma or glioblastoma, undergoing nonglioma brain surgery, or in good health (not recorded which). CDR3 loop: CASSEREYNEQFF. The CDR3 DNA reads TGTGCCAGCAGTGAGCGGGAGTACAATGAGCAGTTCTTC.